The clone carrying this T cell receptor (beta chain) has just one count. This record comes from a study of blood T cell repertoires in COVID-19. Profiled with immunoSEQ multiplex PCR; TCRdb holds only in-frame clones, not every one. The sample lists a few hundred thousand clones, around 82% occurring once. One Seattle source followed patients from active infection through their disease course. The specimen sequenced was peripheral blood. The clonotype originates from a person aged 70 to 85 with COVID-19, enrolled during active disease.

The chain's CDR3 is CASSRVGGELFF. DNA for the CDR3: TGTGCCAGCAGTCGGGTGGGCGGGGAGCTGTTTTTT. This rearrangement joins TRBV25-1 to TRBJ2-2; D is unresolved. Germline-derived CDR1 and CDR2 are MGHDK and SYGVNS. This CDR3 contains 12 residues. The germline V and J ends were trimmed by 5 bases and 7 bases, with 8 bases remaining between them.